This T cell receptor (beta chain) appears in the sequencing data of a study of cytomegalovirus exposure and HLA in healthy donors. Use of 60 Vbeta and 13 Jbeta primers characterized the PCR. Assay: immunoSEQ multiplex PCR; the TCRdb copy retains only in-frame clones and omits some. Here the sample spans fewer than 150,000 clones, about 80% being singletons. CDR1 is SGDLS and CDR2 is YYNGEE in the germline V gene. This CDR3 spans 13 amino acids. The V gene lost 3 bases and the J gene lost 2 bases, with 9 bases spanning the gap. This receptor was taken from a man aged 55 to 70 in good health and CMV-seropositive. The chain uses TRBV9 and TRBJ2-7; possible D gene TRBD2, 5 bases. The sequenced sample consisted of PBMCs. The chain's CDR3 is CASSGPAAYEQYF. Here the CDR3 DNA reads TGTGCCAGCAGCGGGCCAGCGGCCTACGAGCAGTACTTC.